What follows are 12 T cell receptor beta chains derived from one specimen sequenced in a study of T cell responses to AZD1222 COVID-19 vaccine. Using immunoSEQ multiplex PCR, the repertoire was profiled, and TCRdb retains in-frame clones only, with some absent. The sample yields some 170,000 clones, around 90% seen once. Material: peripheral blood, obtained on day 0 of AZD1222 vaccination. Source of these receptors: an adult in good health.

The rearrangement joins TRBV5-4 to TRBJ2-5; no definite D call. The V end was cut by 4 bases, the J end by 2 bases, with 15 bases between. Germline V CDR1 and CDR2: SGHNT, YYREEE (reference sequence). The CDR3 is made up of 15 amino acids. The DNA for the CDR3 is TGTGCCAGCAGCAGTGCCAAGGGATCTCAAGAGACCCAGTACTTC. Translating it yields CASSSAKGSQETQYF.

This clone was detected only once. The chain joins TRBV10-1 to TRBJ1-5, with D perhaps matching TRBD1 (6 bases). V gave up 8 bases and J gave up 0 bases, with 14 bases separating them. Germline V CDR1 and CDR2: WNHNN, SYGVQD (reference sequence). CDR3 size: 15 residues. The CDR3 DNA reads TGCGCCAGCGAGGGGACATTTTATAGCAATCAGCCCCAGCATTTT. As protein: CASEGTFYSNQPQHF.

This clone was seen only once. The V and J genes are TRBV4-1 and TRBJ2-1; D is ambiguous. V gave up 1 base and J gave up 3 bases, with 13 bases separating them. Germline CDR1 MGHRA, CDR2 YSYEKL. CDR3 size: 16 residues. The chain's CDR3 is CASSQVDIIVYNEQFF. The DNA for the CDR3 is TGCGCCAGCAGCCAAGTAGACATTATAGTCTACAATGAGCAGTTCTTC.

The rearrangement uses TRBV3-1 (or the pseudogene TRBV3-2) and TRBJ1-2; D may be TRBD1 (6 bases). Germline-derived CDR1 and CDR2 are LGHDT and YNNKEL (reference sequence). CDR3 length: 16 residues. V was pared by 1 base and J by 2 bases, with 14 bases between. Here the CDR3 DNA reads TGTGCCAGCAGCCAAGGCACCGGACAGTCAAACTATGGCTACACCTTC. It specifies CASSQGTGQSNYGYTF.

This clone was seen a single time. This CDR3 reads CASSLGYGTGASNQPQHF. The CDR3 nucleotides are TGTGCCAGCAGCTTGGGCTACGGGACAGGGGCTAGCAATCAGCCCCAGCATTTT. The chain recombines TRBV5-6 with TRBJ1-5, with TRBD1 identical over 10 bases. The CDR3 consists of 18 residues. CDR1 SGHDT and CDR2 YYEEEE come from the germline V gene. The V and J ends lost 0 bases and 0 bases, in that order; junction bases with no gene match: 6.

This clone has only one observation. The chain has TRBV2 and TRBJ2-3, with 9 bases aligning to TRBD2. The CDR3 is 14 amino acids. J gave up 2 bases and V 6 bases, and 3 bases lay outside the gene matches. Germline V gene sequence: CDR1 SNHLY, CDR2 FYNNEI. DNA of the CDR3: TGTGCCAGCAGCCGGACTAGCGCCACAGATACGCAGTATTTT. Encoded protein: CASSRTSATDTQYF.

The rearrangement links TRBV21-1 to TRBJ1-3; TRBD1, the table's D call, was not compared with the DNA. TRBV21-1 constitutes a pseudogene. The CDR3 runs 23 residues. In DNA, the CDR3 is TGTGCCAGCAGCACCGAGGTTATAAAACCGGGACAGGTCCGATCTGTCTCTGGAAACACCATATATTTT. It codes for CASSTEVIKPGQVRSVSGNTIYF.

V is TRBV29-1 and J is TRBJ2-7; D not certain. Deletions cut 3 bases from V and 0 bases from J, with 6 bases between. This CDR3 has 12 amino acids. CDR1 and CDR2 (germline): SQVTM, ANQGSEA. The CDR3 coding sequence is TGCAGCGTTGATGGCAGCTCCTACGAGCAGTACTTC. Translation: CSVDGSSYEQYF.

This clone was seen a single time. V gene TRBV5-1 combines with J gene TRBJ1-2, with D possibly TRBD1 on 5 matching bases. Germline CDR1 reads SGHRS; CDR2 reads YFSETQ. The length of the CDR3 is 13 residues. Trimming shortened V by 2 bases and J by 3 bases, and 8 bases separated the two germline ends. The CDR3 DNA reads as TGCGCCAGCAGCTTAGGACAAGACTATGGCTACACCTTC. Translation: CASSLGQDYGYTF.

V gene TRBV14 combines with J gene TRBJ1-2; D not resolved. Germline CDR1 SGHDN, CDR2 FVKESK. The CDR3 sequence is 14 residues long. Trimming left V 0 bases short and J 8 bases short, with 13 bases between. For the CDR3, the DNA is TGTGCCAGCAGCCAAGAGAGGGCAGAGAGGGGCTACACCTTC. Translation gives CASSQERAERGYTF.

This clone has only a few counts. The V call is TRBV10-2, the J call TRBJ1-5, with TRBD1 identical over 8 bases. Looked up from germline, CDR1 is WSHSY and CDR2 is SAAADI. The CDR3 is 14 residues long. Trimming took 6 bases from V and 2 from J; bases not matched to a gene: 3. The CDR3 DNA is TGCGCCAGCAGCCTGGACAGGGGCAATCAGCCCCAGCATTTT. Amino acid sequence: CASSLDRGNQPQHF.

The chain couples TRBV27 to TRBJ2-7; the match to TRBD2 covers 7 bases. Germline assignment: CDR1 MNHEY and CDR2 SMNVEV (reference sequence). CDR3 length: 16 residues. The V gene end was trimmed by 4 bases and the J gene end by 4 bases; junction bases not matched to a gene: 13. For the CDR3, the DNA is TGTGCCAGCAGTTCCCGATGGCGGGAGAACCCTTACGAGCAGTACTTC. Its protein is CASSSRWRENPYEQYF.